Here is one T cell receptor beta chain with its context. Its antigen is unknown. Per-base qualities were not stored, and no clone one base away is much larger. The sample's time point, from its label and the paper: about 28 days (+/-7) after the second vaccine dose. The sample's treatment or condition label is to be understood as: meningococcal conjugate vaccine given as trial control. Samples from vaccinated people were obtained from the UK trials COV001 and COV002, which included a single-blind randomized controlled phase 2/3 trial of AZD1222 (ChAdOx1 nCoV-19) in healthy adults. Trial participant PBMC samples were collected at day 0 and day 28 after the second dose for TCRbeta chain sequencing. This specimen comes from a study of T cell responses to AZD1222 COVID-19 vaccine (dated by TCRdb to the early 2020s). For the wider study: A total of approximately 240 trial participants underwent TCR sequencing, of whom under 220 had received two doses of AZD1222 and some 25 had received two doses of the MenACWY control vaccine. Trial participants were enrolled into age subgroups of 18-55, 56-69 and 70-plus years, which contained about 160, 30 and 59 TCR-sequenced participants, respectively.

The CDR3 regions of human TCRbeta chains were subjected to immunosequencing. The study's own analysis went as follows. Repertoire TCRs were matched against a reference library of SARS-CoV-2-specific TCRs generated with the MIRA antigen-specificity platform. Breadth meant the fraction of unique TCRs that were SARS-CoV-2-associated, whereas depth meant the fraction of total T cells that were SARS-CoV-2-associated. Using the MIRA data, each spike-specific TCR was assigned both to the spike region to which the TCR was reactive and to a CD4 or CD8 class. Log10-transformed breadth and depth values were compared by one-way ANOVA with Sidak's multiple comparisons tests. TCRdb provides this immuneACCESS table in a form limited to in-frame rearrangements. Some clones are lacking; in checked studies, under half of them reflect an unresolved V gene, and why the rest are absent is not known. V and J calls and clone size are copied from that table; D and trimming were computed from the DNA. The sample contains 130,000 to 150,000 clones, 88% of them found a single time. The ten largest clones take up 5.4% of the sample.

The germline V gene (reference sequence) supplies CDR1 DFQATT and CDR2 SNEGSKA. Unmatched junction bases come to 15, with V trimmed by 3 bases and J by 2 bases. The CDR3 runs 18 residues from the cysteine to the phenylalanine. This entry keeps only the CDR3 DNA: 54 bases, framed from base 1. The research as a whole found: Nearly half of unique spike-specific TCRs reportedly recognized epitopes outside regions mutated in the B.1.351 and B.1.1.7 variants. Conclusions about previously exposed vaccinees were limited because only six AZD1222 recipients were SARS-CoV-2 seropositive at baseline. CD4 TCRs associated with the vaccine covered the entire spike protein, and the dominant responses were in regions 160-218 and 743-854. In the small 56-69-year group, the increase in depth fell short of significance, most likely because of low power. Because no day 14 peak-response samples were available, the repertoires could be characterized only after the peak T cell response. A significant rise in spike-specific TCR breadth and depth was observed after two AZD1222 doses relative to day 0 and relative to MenACWY recipients. Participants were mostly white British, with more females than males. The authors suggested clonal diversity may have been underestimated.

Specimen: peripheral blood, collected 28 days after the second dose of the MenACWY control vaccine. This clonotype was obtained from an adult who received the MenACWY meningococcal vaccine as a control. The rearranged segments are TRBV20-1 and TRBJ2-3; 9 central bases correspond to TRBD2. The DNA reads TGCAGTGCTAGTAGCCTAGCGGGGTACAGTTTAAACACAGATACGCAGTATTTT. The resulting protein is CSASSLAGYSLNTDTQYF.